These T cell receptor beta chains were read from a single sample in a study of blood T cell repertoires in COVID-19. Assay: immunoSEQ multiplex PCR; the TCRdb copy retains only in-frame clones and omits some. The data hold approximately 400,000 clones, with around 88% observed a single time. What was sequenced was peripheral blood. The receptors were sampled from a woman in her fifties or sixties with COVID-19, enrolled during active disease. The CDR3 runs from the conserved cysteine through the conserved F or W. The D gene is left open where the match is weak. Not all rows give a size; the values are once, few, many and, for expanded clones, a class.

CDR3 length | D gene | J gene | V gene | clone size | CDR3 DNA | CDR3 protein
13 | - | TRBJ2-7 | TRBV18 | - | TGTGCCAGCTCACCGAAAACAGGAAACGAGCAGTACTTC | CASSPKTGNEQYF
14 | TRBD1 | TRBJ2-7 | TRBV5-6 | - | TGTGCCAGCAGTTCCGGGACAGGACGCTACGAGCAGTACTTC | CASSSGTGRYEQYF
17 | - | TRBJ2-2 | TRBV19 | - | TGTGCCAGTAGTGACCCTGCGCGGGCCCTCAACACCGGGGAGCTGTTTTTT | CASSDPARALNTGELFF
17 | - | TRBJ1-1 | TRBV28 | - | TGTGCCAGCAGTTTACGTTCCCTTCAACCCCGGAGGACTGAAGCTTTCTTT | CASSLRSLQPRRTEAFF
13 | - | TRBJ2-1 | TRBV3-1/TRBV3-2 | - | TGTGCCAGCAGCCGGGCATACTACAATGAGCAGTTCTTC | CASSRAYYNEQFF
14 | - | TRBJ2-2 | TRBV10-1 | few | TGCGCCAGCAGTGAGTCGAGGGCCCCCGGGGAGCTGTTTTTT | CASSESRAPGELFF
16 | - | TRBJ2-3 | TRBV9 | once | TGTGCCAGCAGCGTAGTGGGGGCAGGGGGGCCAGATACGCAGTATTTT | CASSVVGAGGPDTQYF
13 | - | TRBJ2-7 | TRBV6-1 | - | TGTGCCAGCAGTGAAGTAACGGGATACGAGCAGTACTTC | CASSEVTGYEQYF
12 | - | TRBJ2-2 | TRBV30 | once | TGTGCCTCTTCCCGACTAGCCGGGGAGCTGTTTTTT | CASSRLAGELFF
14 | TRBD1 | TRBJ2-7 | TRBV6-2/TRBV6-3 | - | TGTGCCAGCAGTTACACCGGGACAGAGTACGAGCAGTACTTC | CASSYTGTEYEQYF
14 | TRBD1 | TRBJ1-4 | TRBV4-1 | - | TGCGCCAGCAGCCAGCAGGGGGCCAGGGAAAAACTGTTTTTT | CASSQQGAREKLFF
14 | - | TRBJ2-3 | TRBV9 | - | TGTGCCAGCAGCCGGGGATTGAGTTTGGATACGCAGTATTTT | CASSRGLSLDTQYF
14 | - | TRBJ2-2 | TRBV7-9 | few | TGTGCCAGCAGCTTCGGGCTGCGGGCCGGGGAGCTGTTTTTT | CASSFGLRAGELFF
13 | - | TRBJ1-1 | TRBV6-5 | - | TGTGCCAGCAGTTACGAACGGAGGACTGAAGCTTTCTTT | CASSYERRTEAFF
15 | TRBD2 | TRBJ2-1 | TRBV10-2 | - | TGCGCCAGCAGAACTAGCGCGGGGTTCTACAATGAGCAGTTCTTC | CASRTSAGFYNEQFF
17 | - | TRBJ2-2 | TRBV5-4 | - | TGTGCCAGCACCTCGGCCGCAGGAGGGGGGGACACCGGGGAGCTGTTTTTT | CASTSAAGGGDTGELFF
11 | TRBD1 | TRBJ1-2 | TRBV30 | - | TGTGCCTGGAACAGGGGGGATGGCTACACCTTC | CAWNRGDGYTF
14 | TRBD1 | TRBJ1-1 | TRBV28 | few | TGTGCCAGCAGTCCCGGGACAGGGAGCACTGAAGCTTTCTTT | CASSPGTGSTEAFF
15 | TRBD1 | TRBJ1-2 | TRBV10-3 | - | TGTGCCATCAGTGACGGACAGGGAAGCTCCTATGGCTACACCTTC | CAISDGQGSSYGYTF
12 | - | TRBJ1-6 | TRBV6-4 | few | TGTGCCCCCCGGAGGAGGGAATCACCCCTCCACTTT | CAPRRRESPLHF
13 | - | TRBJ1-3 | TRBV14 | - | TGTGCCAGCAGCTTGTACTCTGGAAACACCATATATTTT | CASSLYSGNTIYF
15 | - | TRBJ1-4 | TRBV7-9 | - | TGTGCCAGCAGCGAAGCCGGCGGGACTAATGAAAAACTGTTTTTT | CASSEAGGTNEKLFF
16 | TRBD2 | TRBJ2-3 | TRBV6-6 | - | TGTGCCAGCAAAAGAATTAGCGGGGGGTCGGTAGATACGCAGTATTTT | CASKRISGGSVDTQYF
15 | - | TRBJ2-7 | TRBV5-1 | - | TGCGCCAGCAGCTTGTGGGAGAGTAGCTCCTACGAGCAGTACTTC | CASSLWESSSYEQYF
15 | TRBD1 | TRBJ2-7 | TRBV6-6 | - | TGTGCCAGCGTACCTTTCCAGGGGGCTACCTACGAGCAGTACTTC | CASVPFQGATYEQYF
16 | - | TRBJ1-1 | TRBV14 | few | TGTGCCAGCAGCCAAGGGGGCGGGGGCCCGAACACTGAAGCTTTCTTT | CASSQGGGGPNTEAFF
13 | TRBD1 | TRBJ1-3 | TRBV6-5 | - | TGTGCCAGCAAGACAGGGGCTGGAAACACCATATATTTT | CASKTGAGNTIYF
16 | - | TRBJ1-6 | TRBV10-2 | - | TGCGCCAGCAGTGATTATGCAGGGCGGAATAATTCACCCCTCCACTTT | CASSDYAGRNNSPLHF
15 | - | TRBJ1-5 | TRBV7-2 | - | TGTGCCAGCAGCTTAGAATCGGGCGGGAATCAGCCCCAGCATTTT | CASSLESGGNQPQHF
16 | TRBD2 | TRBJ2-2 | TRBV11-2 | once | TGTGCCAGCAGCTTAGTCTTGCGGGGGGGCGGCGGGGAGCTGTTTTTT | CASSLVLRGGGGELFF
14 | - | TRBJ1-1 | TRBV11-1 | - | TGTGCCAGCAGCTCACCCCCCAGGCACACTGAAGCTTTCTTT | CASSSPPRHTEAFF
14 | - | TRBJ2-5 | TRBV18 | - | TGTGCCAGCTCACAACAGGGCAGAGAGGAGACCCAGTACTTC | CASSQQGREETQYF
19 | TRBD2 | TRBJ2-7 | TRBV5-3 | - | TGTGCCAGAAGCTGGCGGGGGGGCCGAATCCTCCACCTCCTCTACGAGCAGTACTTC | CARSWRGGRILHLLYEQYF
14 | TRBD1 | TRBJ1-6 | TRBV6-6 | - | TGTGCCAGCACCACCCAGGGGGCGTACTCACCCCTCCACTTT | CASTTQGAYSPLHF
12 | - | TRBJ1-5 | TRBV7-9 | - | TGTGCCAGCAGCTACTCAAATCAGCCCCAGCATTTT | CASSYSNQPQHF
19 | TRBD2 | TRBJ2-4 | TRBV4-2 | once | TGTGCCAGCAGCCATCACCCCTCCGTGCCTAGCGGGGGGAAAAACATTCAGTACTTC | CASSHHPSVPSGGKNIQYF
16 | TRBD2 | TRBJ2-3 | TRBV5-4 | - | TGTGCCAGCAGCGGACGGGCTAGCGGGGGCACAGATACGCAGTATTTT | CASSGRASGGTDTQYF
16 | - | TRBJ1-3 | TRBV5-6 | - | TGTGCCAGCAGCTCCTCGAGGGCCAGCTCTGGAAACACCATATATTTT | CASSSSRASSGNTIYF
16 | TRBD1 | TRBJ1-2 | TRBV9 | few | TGTGCCAGCAGCTCCGGGACAGGGTACGGATCGTATGGCTACACCTTC | CASSSGTGYGSYGYTF
13 | - | TRBJ1-1 | TRBV6-5 | - | TGTGCCAGCATCCCAACATCCGACGGGAAAGCTTTCTTT | CASIPTSDGKAFF
13 | - | TRBJ1-2 | TRBV29-1 | - | TGCAGCGTTGAAGATCGGAGACGAAGGTTTCAGGGCTTC | CSVEDRRRRFQGF